This entry describes one TCR beta chain. This clonotype was seen once. Its antigen is currently not known. There are no base qualities to consult, and no much larger clone falls within one base. A single read makes a weak case. The record originates from a study of T cell repertoires in cytomegalovirus infection (dated by TCRdb to the late 2010s). Study-level background: Peptide stimulations targeted recently identified HLA-C-restricted CMV epitopes, whose presentation resists viral immunomodulation, together with well-studied HLA-B-restricted epitopes. Donor HLA type was relevant to the analysis, as public TCR beta signatures indicated carriage of CMV infection together with the matching HLA type.

Sample treatment or condition, as interpreted from the label and publication: in vitro stimulation with specific CMV peptide epitopes to enrich CMV-specific T cells. Beyond this particular receptor, the publication reports: The ex vivo response was dominated by HLA-C-restricted CMV-specific TCR beta clonotypes, which also provided the single most frequent clonotype in two of eight donors. Cumulative frequency of public TCR beta family members discriminated carriers of CMV infection plus the relevant HLA type in this cohort and an independent approximately 370-donor cohort.

Its CDR3 holds 14 amino acids, cysteine through valine. The read is trimmed to its CDR3 DNA, 42 bases read in frame from base 1. Based on the germline V gene, the CDR1 and CDR2 sequences are MNHEY and SVGAGI. V is cut back by 5 bases and J by 5 bases, with 6 bases in the junction unmatched. TCRdb names Illumina HiSeq 1500 as the instrument used. TCRdb trimmed public reads at Q25 via fastp, called clones via MiXCR and kept in-frame beta chains. Rows with a matching CDR3 protein are joined into one entry that keeps the most common DNA and genes. This sample comprises 700,000 to 950,000 distinct CDR3 sequences, roughly 33% of them detected only once. The top ten clonotypes cover roughly 12% of the sample.

The specimen comprised cultured CD8+ T cells from PBMCs, sampled from culture after CMV antigen stimulation. The sequence is built from TRBV6-5 and TRBJ2-7, with TRBD1 matching 10 junction bases. The receptor was isolated from a human donor in good health (CMV status not recorded). Some clones in this sample may be carry-over from other donors' samples. The sequenced DNA is TGTGCCAGCAGTACCGGGACAGGGGTGCACGAGCAGTACGTC. Translation gives CASSTGTGVHEQYV.